These 15 T cell receptor beta chains were all obtained from the same sample, sequenced in a study of T-cell reconstitution after alpha-beta-depleted transplantation in children. Unique molecular identifiers were incorporated into the prepared TCRbeta library. TCRdb called the PCR reads again in MiXCR, with one record for every CDR3 protein. The sample lists 400,000 to 450,000 distinct CDR3 sequences, roughly two fifths occurring once. The specimen was PBMCs, collected before TCRalphabeta/CD19-depleted stem cell transplant. The receptors stem from a girl aged 2-10 years with aplastic anemia, due to receive a stem cell transplant.

This clonotype has a handful of counts. V gene TRBV6-1 combines with J gene TRBJ2-7; TRBD1 aligns across 9 bases. V lost 3 bases, J lost 3 bases, and 9 bases stayed unmatched. This CDR3 spans 16 amino acids. In germline, CDR1 is MNHNS, CDR2 SASEGT. The CDR3 DNA sequence: TGTGCCAGCAGTGAGTATTCCGGGACAGGGAACTACGAGCAGTACTTC. Encoded protein: CASSEYSGTGNYEQYF.

The chain couples TRBV12-3 or TRBV12-4 to TRBJ1-1, with D unclear. The CDR3 has 14 residues. With 3 bases removed from V and 1 base from J, the gap between germline ends came to 9 bases. The CDR3 nucleotides read TGTGCCAGCAGTTTTCAGCAATCGAACACTGAAGCTTTCTTT. It translates to CASSFQQSNTEAFF.

V usage is TRBV5-1 and J usage is TRBJ2-3; D is perhaps TRBD2 (5 bases). Germline-derived CDR1 and CDR2 are SGHRS and YFSETQ. V was cut by 5 bases and J by 0 bases, with 13 bases left in between. The CDR3 runs to 15 residues. The CDR3 reads CASRYSVTSTDTQYF. In nucleotides, the CDR3 is TGCGCCAGCAGATATAGCGTTACTAGCACAGATACGCAGTATTTT.

This rearrangement joins TRBV5-4 to TRBJ2-1, with D perhaps assigned TRBD1 or TRBD2 (5 bases each). The CDR3 is 17 residues long. V lost 6 bases, J lost 6 bases, and 25 bases lay in between. Germline values: CDR1 SGHNT, CDR2 YYREEE (reference sequence). The CDR3 coding sequence is TGTGCCAGCAACCCCGACTACTCTCCATACGGGGCCAATGAGCAGTTCTTC. It encodes CASNPDYSPYGANEQFF.

With regard to this clonotype: A much larger clone differs by one base, so this may be a read error. The V call is TRBV12-3 or TRBV12-4, the J call TRBJ2-7; 8 nucleotides agree with TRBD2. The CDR3 runs 16 residues. CDR3 nucleotide sequence: TGTGCCAGCAATTTAGAGGAGAGCGGGGGTGTTTACGAGCAGTACTTC. This translates into CASNLEESGGVYEQYF.

CDR3 sequence: CASRDRVSGANVLTF. In nucleotides, the CDR3 is TGCGCCAGTAGGGACAGGGTATCTGGGGCCAACGTCCTGACTTTC. This chain joins TRBV5-1 and TRBJ2-6, with 9 bases that match TRBD1. CDR3 length: 15 residues. The V segment lost 8 bases and the J segment 1 base; nucleotides outside the gene matches: 4. Per the germline V gene, CDR1 is SGHRS and CDR2 is YFSETQ.

This clonotype was observed at least ten times. The rearrangement joins TRBV12-3 or TRBV12-4 to TRBJ2-7, with D possibly being TRBD1 (6 bases). The CDR3 extends over 13 amino acids. Trimming took off 6 bases at V and 6 bases at J, with 15 bases between the two ends. Written as DNA, the CDR3 is TGTGCCAGCAGCCCTAACAGGGTAGGCGAGCAGTACTTC. Residues: CASSPNRVGEQYF.

This rearrangement joins TRBV10-1 to TRBJ2-2; weak D call: TRBD2 (5 bases). Trimming removed 6 bases at V and 6 bases at J, with 20 bases between. Germline values: CDR1 WNHNN, CDR2 SYGVQD (reference sequence). The CDR3 covers 16 residues. The CDR3 DNA follows: TGCGCCAGCAGCCCGCCGGGCGGGCCCAGTCCCGGGGAGCTGTTTTTT. It translates to CASSPPGGPSPGELFF.

The table lists this clonotype with a few counts. CDR3 sequence (DNA): TGTGCCAGCAGTTTGGGCGGCTTGGGAACTGAAGCTTTCTTT. This encodes CASSLGGLGTEAFF. This sequence joins TRBV12-3 or TRBV12-4 and TRBJ1-1; D ambiguous. CDR3 length: 14 residues. The V end lost 3 bases, the J end lost 5 bases, and 13 bases lay between the germline ends.

With respect to this clonotype: One end of the junction varies from germline; a read error may be responsible. The chain combines TRBV5-1 with TRBJ2-6; D possibly corresponds to TRBD1 (5 bases). In germline, CDR1 is SGHRS, CDR2 YFSETQ. This CDR3 is built from 16 residues. The CDR3 DNA reads TGCGCCAGCGGGCGGTTCTCCAACTCTGGGGCCAACGTCCTGATTTTC. Amino acids: CASGRFSNSGANVLIF.

This clonotype has at least ten counts. V usage is TRBV20-1 and J usage is TRBJ2-3; D not certain. The CDR3 loop spans 12 amino acids. The germline V and J ends were trimmed by 0 bases and 2 bases, with 3 bases remaining between them. Germline V gene lookup returns CDR1 DFQATT and CDR2 SNEGSKA (reference sequence). The CDR3 is CSARDNTDTQYF. CDR3 coding DNA: TGCAGTGCTAGAGACAACACAGATACGCAGTATTTT.

V and J are TRBV28 and TRBJ1-1; tentatively, D is TRBD1 (5 bases). The V end was cut by 7 bases, the J end by 1 base, with 10 bases between. The germline CDR1 and CDR2 sequences are MDHEN and SYDVKM. CDR3 length: 13 residues. Written as DNA, the CDR3 is TGTGCCAGCACGGGACCTCAGAACACTGAAGCTTTCTTT. Translated: CASTGPQNTEAFF.

This chain links TRBV4-1 with TRBJ2-7; D ambiguous. V gave up 3 bases and J gave up 1 base, with 7 bases separating them. There are 13 residues in the CDR3. CDR1 MGHRA and CDR2 YSYEKL come from the germline V gene. This CDR3 is CASSHESSYEQYF. The CDR3 DNA is TGCGCCAGCAGCCACGAGTCTTCCTACGAGCAGTACTTC.

V usage is TRBV5-1 and J usage is TRBJ2-2; 13 bases agree with TRBD2. Germline lookup yields CDR1 SGHRS and CDR2 YFSETQ. V lost 5 bases, J lost 4 bases, and 5 bases stayed unmatched. The CDR3 runs to 16 residues. The CDR3 is CASRGGLAGATGELFF. The DNA for the CDR3 is TGCGCCAGCAGGGGCGGACTAGCGGGAGCCACCGGGGAGCTGTTTTTT.

The chain uses TRBV5-4 and TRBJ1-1, with D hard to call. V was trimmed by 2 bases and J by 1 base, leaving 6 bases between them. The length of the CDR3 is 13 residues. Germline V gene data show CDR1 as SGHNT and CDR2 as YYREEE (reference sequence). The CDR3 DNA is TGTGCCAGCAGCTTTGAAGAGAACACTGAAGCTTTCTTT. This gives the protein CASSFEENTEAFF.